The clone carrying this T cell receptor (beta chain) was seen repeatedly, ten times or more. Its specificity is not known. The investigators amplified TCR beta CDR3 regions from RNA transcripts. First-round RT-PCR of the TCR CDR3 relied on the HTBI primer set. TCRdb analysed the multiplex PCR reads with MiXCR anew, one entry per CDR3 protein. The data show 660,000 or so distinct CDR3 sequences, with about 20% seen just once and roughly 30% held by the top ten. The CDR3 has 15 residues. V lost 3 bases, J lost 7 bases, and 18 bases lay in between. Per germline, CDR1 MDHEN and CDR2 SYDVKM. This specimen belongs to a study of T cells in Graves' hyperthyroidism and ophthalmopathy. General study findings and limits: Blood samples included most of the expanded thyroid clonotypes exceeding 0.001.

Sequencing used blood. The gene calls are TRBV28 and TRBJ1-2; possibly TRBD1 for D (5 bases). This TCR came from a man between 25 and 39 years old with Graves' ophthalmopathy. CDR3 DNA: TGTGCCAGCAGTTTTTCCTTCGGGGGAACGAGTGGCTACACCTTC. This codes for CASSFSFGGTSGYTF.